This TCR beta chain was identified during a study of blood T cells in healthy people across ages. Whole-study context: The capture of about one barcoded beta molecule per two T cells was achieved by template switching.

Broader study findings: With unsorted PBMCs, a conclusive comparison of naive versus antigen-experienced cells was not possible. Naive T cell percentage strongly correlated with TCR beta diversity.

This clonotype has only a few counts. Its target is not known. Per germline, CDR1 SNHLY and CDR2 FYNNEI. CDR3 length: 11 residues. Trimming removed 8 bases at V and 7 bases at J, with 9 bases between. Sample-barcoded 5' priming and a J-beta primer mix drove a second PCR of about 6 to 12 cycles. All samples yielded 2.5 million or more CDR3-containing paired-end reads. TCRdb itself ran the 5' RACE reads through MiXCR, one entry per CDR3 protein. The repertoire has under 1 million distinct CDR3 sequences, 44% of them found once; the top ten carry around 18%. The TCR comes from a man aged 60-69 years in good health. Sequencing used blood. J is TRBJ2-1 and V is TRBV2, with D maybe TRBD2 (6 bases). The CDR3 sequence is CASDRENEQFF. The CDR3 DNA reads as TGTGCCAGCGATCGGGAGAATGAGCAGTTCTTC.